These T cell receptor beta chains were read from a single sample in a study of tumor-infiltrating lymphocytes in localized non-small cell lung cancer. The protocol was immunoSEQ multiplex PCR, while the TCRdb copy is restricted to in-frame clones and leaves out a portion. The sample holds 14,000 or so clones; 75% are singletons and the top ten take approximately 4%. Sequencing was performed on lung tumor tissue. These receptors came from a human donor with non-small cell lung cancer. The CDR3 runs from the conserved cysteine through the conserved F or W. The order of the fields is V gene, clone size, J gene, D gene, CDR3 protein. D genes are given only for firm matches. The size field is filled for only some rows; it gives once, few, many or a size class.

TRBV30,NA,TRBJ1-1,NA,CAWSATWGTEAFF
TRBV5-1,NA,TRBJ2-3,TRBD1,CASSLAGTGDADTQYF
TRBV4-1,NA,TRBJ1-6,NA,CASSHPGEGGYSPLHF
TRBV18,NA,TRBJ1-6,NA,CASSPPKGNNSPLHF
TRBV29-1,NA,TRBJ1-2,TRBD1,CSVSAGTARGYTF
TRBV5-1,medium-sized,TRBJ2-3,TRBD2,CASSRGLAGGRIDTQYF
TRBV28,NA,TRBJ1-5,NA,CASSLGWGNQPQHF
TRBV7-6,NA,TRBJ2-7,NA,CASSLLGRGQFSYEQYF
TRBV7-7,NA,TRBJ2-1,TRBD2,CASSTGGDNEQFF
TRBV7-2,NA,TRBJ2-7,NA,CASSRRLQGGDEQYF
TRBV11-3,NA,TRBJ2-3,NA,CASSLRGGTGTDTQYF
TRBV5-1,NA,TRBJ2-1,NA,CASSTGVGDYNEQFF
TRBV27,NA,TRBJ2-1,TRBD2,CASSPRTSATLPQFF
TRBV11-2,NA,TRBJ1-3,NA,CASSLVRGSSGNTIYF
TRBV10-1,NA,TRBJ2-3,NA,CASLLQPREAPWTDTQYF
TRBV18,NA,TRBJ1-4,TRBD1,CASSPPPGQNNEKLFF
TRBV12-5,NA,TRBJ1-2,TRBD1,CASGFAQGAGGYTF
TRBV11-3,once,TRBJ2-1,NA,CASSLDGSSYNEQFF
TRBV19,NA,TRBJ2-3,TRBD1,CASSPGGASTDTQYF
TRBV5-1,NA,TRBJ1-1,TRBD1,CASNHEHRGRDTEAFF
TRBV5-1,NA,TRBJ2-5,NA,CASSLGYGETQYF
TRBV29-1,few,TRBJ2-1,NA,CSVGQTYNEQFF
TRBV11-2,NA,TRBJ2-2,TRBD2,CASSVTSGLGGELFF
TRBV12-5,NA,TRBJ1-2,NA,CASGPTLAGLYPYGYTF
TRBV29-1,NA,TRBJ2-5,TRBD2,CSVGRLAGETQYF
TRBV18,NA,TRBJ2-7,NA,CASSQAQTSYEQYF